The 20 T cell receptor beta chains presented below share a single source sample, sequenced in a study of spatial heterogeneity in lung cancer. Antigen specificity for these receptors is unknown. TCRdb used MiXCR to reprocess the 5' RACE reads, holding one entry per CDR3 protein. The sample lists around 8,000 distinct CDR3 sequences; 8.2% were seen once. General observations from the study: Counts of expanded alpha and beta TCRs within tumors tracked the tumor nonsynonymous mutation count.

Documented time point: sample taken at primary tumor resection. The sequences come from lung tumor tissue, collected at surgery. These receptors were collected from a male donor with early-stage non-small cell lung cancer.

This clonotype was observed at least ten times. Since the library was made to target alpha chains, this beta chain is a stray read and its abundance is not meaningful. The rearrangement uses TRBV19 and TRBJ2-1, with 13 bases fitting TRBD2. V shed 5 bases, J shed 7 bases, and the junction held 8 bases outside the gene matches. Per the germline V gene, CDR1 is LNHDA and CDR2 is SQIVND (reference sequence). The CDR3 spans 16 residues. The CDR3 DNA reads as TGTGCCAGTAGTCAGGCCGGGACTAGCGGGAAGAATGAGCAGTTCTTC. This encodes CASSQAGTSGKNEQFF. Using reference TRBV19 and TRBJ2-1 for the parts outside the CDR3, the full variable domain is DGGITQSPKYLFRKEGQNVTLSCEQNLNHDAMYWYRQDPGQGLRLIYYSQIVNDFQKGDIAEGYSVSREKKESFPLTVTSAQKNPTAFYLCASSQAGTSGKNEQFFGPGTRLTVL.

The sample holds many counts of this clonotype. This beta chain is an off-target read within a library intended for alpha chains, so its frequency means little. The chain combines TRBV19 with TRBJ1-4; D uncertain. The CDR3 runs 11 residues. CDR1 is LNHDA, CDR2 SQIVND, per germline (reference sequence). CDR3 nucleotides: TGTGCACCGGCGGGGAACGAAAAACTGTTTTTT. Protein sequence: CAPAGNEKLFF.

This clonotype was counted ten times or more. The library was designed around alpha chains, so this beta chain is a stray read whose abundance carries little weight. V usage is TRBV6-1 and J usage is TRBJ1-2, with 7 bases matching TRBD1. The CDR3 totals 17 residues. Losses at the gene ends were 5 bases for V and 0 bases for J; bases not matched to a gene: 12. Germline V lookup: CDR1 MNHNS, CDR2 SASEGT. CDR3 DNA sequence: TGTGCCAGCAGTCCCCGACAGGGAAGGGGAGCTAACTATGGCTACACCTTC. As protein: CASSPRQGRGANYGYTF.

By its share, this clonotype is medium-sized. This beta chain slipped into a library made for alpha chains as a stray read, so its size is not meaningful. V and J are TRBV5-1 and TRBJ2-1, with 7 bases fitting TRBD2. V shed 1 base and J 3 bases; nucleotides not matched to a gene: 7. Germline values: CDR1 SGHRS, CDR2 YFSETQ. The CDR3 covers 16 residues. CDR3 DNA: TGCGCCAGCAGCTTGCGGGCCGGACTAGACTACAATGAGCAGTTCTTC. This gives the protein CASSLRAGLDYNEQFF. Combining the CDR3 with reference TRBV5-1 and TRBJ2-1 gives the whole variable domain KAGVTQTPRYLIKTRGQQVTLSCSPISGHRSVSWYQQTPGQGLQFLFEYFSETQRNKGNFPGRFSGRQFSNSRSEMNVSTLELGDSALYLCASSLRAGLDYNEQFFGPGTRLTVL.

By its share, this clonotype is medium-sized. As an off-target read in a library built for alpha chains, this beta chain has a frequency of little significance. The chain employs TRBV29-1 and TRBJ2-5; weak D call: TRBD1 (6 bases). V shed 1 base and J shed 4 bases, with 10 bases lying between them. Germline V gene sequence: CDR1 SQVTM, CDR2 ANQGSEA. The CDR3 covers 13 residues. The DNA of the CDR3 is TGCAGCGTTGAAGGGACAGTTGGAGAGACCCAGTACTTC. Protein: CSVEGTVGETQYF.

This clonotype was found many times. A library made for alpha chains picked up this beta chain off target, so its size means little. The V and J genes are TRBV30 and TRBJ2-2; 9 bases are shared with TRBD1. V trimming: 3 bases; J trimming: 7 bases; junction bases outside the gene matches: 6. Looked up from germline, CDR1 is GTSNPN and CDR2 is SVGIG (reference sequence). The CDR3 runs 14 residues. CDR3 protein: CAWRGQGIGGELFF. CDR3 nucleotide sequence: TGTGCCTGGAGGGGACAGGGTATAGGCGGGGAGCTGTTTTTT.

By its share, this clonotype is medium-sized (0.01 to 0.1%). The library was designed around alpha chains, so this beta chain is a stray read whose abundance carries little weight. The CDR3 coding sequence is TGTGCCAGCAGTTTATACGGGGGACAGGGTGCCGAAGCTTTCTTT. Translated, it gives CASSLYGGQGAEAFF. The rearrangement uses TRBV28 and TRBJ1-1; TRBD1 aligns across 9 bases. Germline V gene sequence: CDR1 MDHEN, CDR2 SYDVKM. The CDR3 covers 15 residues. The V segment lost 1 base and the J segment 8 bases; nucleotides outside the gene matches: 8.

Concerning this clonotype: A much more abundant neighbour one base away suggests this may be a read error. A library made for alpha chains picked up this beta chain off target, so its size means little. The rearrangement joins TRBV7-8 to TRBJ2-2, with a possible D match to TRBD2 (5 bases). This CDR3 comprises 14 residues. Per the germline V gene, CDR1 is SGHVS and CDR2 is FQNEAQ. Trimming cost V 6 bases and J 7 bases, with 15 bases left between them. The CDR3 DNA sequence: TGTGCCAGCAGAGGAGGAGAGAGGCACGGGGAGCTGTTTTTT. Amino acid sequence: CASRGGERHGELFF. Full variable domain (rest looked up from reference TRBV7-8 and TRBJ2-2): GAGVSQSPRYKVAKRGQDVALRCDPISGHVSLFWYQQALGQGPEFLTYFQNEAQLDKSGLPSDRFFAERPEGSVSTLKIQRTQQEDSAVYLCASRGGERHGELFFGEGSRLTVL.

This clonotype was counted many times. This beta chain appears as a stray read in a library generated for alpha chains; its size is not informative. The V and J genes are TRBV5-4 and TRBJ2-1, with 8 bases identical to TRBD2. The V gene's germline CDR1 is SGHNT and CDR2 YYREEE (reference sequence). The CDR3 totals 15 residues. The junction had 10 bases not matched to a gene; V was cut back by 6 bases and J by 5 bases. CDR3 sequence (DNA): TGTGCCAGCACCGCCACCGGCGGGGGGAACAATGAGCAGTTCTTC. Protein product: CASTATGGGNNEQFF.

This clonotype was observed at least ten times. With the library built for alpha chains, this beta chain is off target and its frequency is not meaningful. The chain links TRBV5-5 to TRBJ2-7, with D possibly TRBD1 on 6 matching bases. CDR3 length: 17 residues. The V gene lost 0 bases and the J gene lost 1 base, with 17 bases spanning the gap. The V gene's germline CDR1 is SGHKS and CDR2 YYEKEE (reference sequence). CDR3 amino acids: CASSLGVQGSLSYEQYF. The CDR3 DNA sequence: TGTGCCAGCAGCTTGGGGGTACAGGGCAGTTTATCCTACGAGCAGTACTTC.

In this sample, this clonotype turned up many times. This beta chain turned up in a library designed for alpha chains; as an off-target read, its abundance says little. The rearrangement joins TRBV7-2 to TRBJ2-5; the match to TRBD1 covers 10 bases. V lost 4 bases, J lost 6 bases, and 11 bases stayed unmatched. Germline V CDR1 and CDR2: SGHTA, FQGNSA. CDR3 size: 16 residues. The CDR3 sequence: CASSSRRGDRGQTQYF. In DNA, the CDR3 is TGTGCCAGCAGCTCCCGTAGGGGGGACAGGGGACAGACCCAGTACTTC.

This clonotype rates as medium-sized. This beta chain came through as a stray read in a library set up for alpha chains, and its size says little. The rearrangement links TRBV7-6 to TRBJ2-7; 10 nucleotides match TRBD2. CDR1 is SGHVS, CDR2 FNYEAQ, per germline. This CDR3 has 15 residues. The V and J ends lost 1 base and 4 bases, in that order; junction bases with no gene match: 4. CDR3 in DNA: TGTGCCAGCAGCTTAGAGGGACTAGCGAGTTACGAGCAGTACTTC. Protein sequence: CASSLEGLASYEQYF. The entire variable domain, with the rest obtained from reference TRBV7-6 and TRBJ2-7, is as follows: GAGVSQSPRYKVTKRGQDVALRCDPISGHVSLYWYRQALGQGPEFLTYFNYEAQQDKSGLPNDRFSAERPEGSISTLTIQRTEQRDSAMYRCASSLEGLASYEQYFGPGTRLTVT.

This clonotype is termed medium-sized. Since the library was made to target alpha chains, this beta chain is a stray read and its abundance is not meaningful. The chain couples TRBV5-5 to TRBJ2-3, with 7 bases matching TRBD2. The CDR3 length is 16 residues. Trimming at V came to 2 bases and at J to 0 bases, leaving 6 bases not matched to a gene. Germline lookup yields CDR1 SGHKS and CDR2 YYEKEE (reference sequence). The CDR3 DNA sequence: TGTGCCAGCAGCTTTCGCAAGCGGGGTAGCACAGATACGCAGTATTTT. Its translation is CASSFRKRGSTDTQYF.

This clonotype has a count of ten or more. This beta chain is an off-target read within a library intended for alpha chains, so its frequency means little. The rearrangement links TRBV5-5 to TRBJ2-5; 12 positions match TRBD2. Trimming removed 1 base from V and 5 bases from J; junction bases left unmatched: 3. Germline V lookup: CDR1 SGHKS, CDR2 YYEKEE (reference sequence). This CDR3 has 15 amino acids. The CDR3 coding sequence is TGTGCCAGCAGCTTGACCGGACTAGCGGGGGAGACCCAGTACTTC. The encoded protein is CASSLTGLAGETQYF.

This clonotype came up many times. Since the library was made to target alpha chains, this beta chain is a stray read and its abundance is not meaningful. The chain recombines TRBV7-2 with TRBJ2-7; 8 positions agree with TRBD2. V was clipped by 5 bases and J by 3 bases; unmatched bases: 9. The CDR3 sequence is 15 residues long. Germline lookup yields CDR1 SGHTA and CDR2 FQGNSA. The CDR3 is CASSLEGGRNYEQYF. The DNA of the CDR3 is TGTGCCAGCAGCCTCGAGGGCGGGAGGAACTACGAGCAGTACTTC.

Judged by abundance, this clonotype is medium-sized. This beta chain is an off-target read within a library intended for alpha chains, so its frequency means little. The genes are TRBV29-1 and TRBJ2-3; D uncertain. This CDR3 has 13 residues. Trimming stripped 2 bases from V and 0 bases from J, with 6 bases between. Germline lookup yields CDR1 SQVTM and CDR2 ANQGSEA. The CDR3 here is CSVEKHSTDTQYF. CDR3 nucleotide sequence: TGCAGCGTTGAAAAACACAGCACAGATACGCAGTATTTT.

As for this clonotype: This beta chain represents an off-target read in a library built for alpha chains; its size is of limited meaning. The V gene is TRBV7-2, the J gene TRBJ1-4; D perhaps matches TRBD1 (6 bases). The CDR3 consists of 14 residues. Germline V gene lookup returns CDR1 SGHTA and CDR2 FQGNSA. V lost 2 bases and J lost 10, with 14 bases in between. CDR3 nucleotides: TGTGCCAGCAGCTTACGGGAGGGGGATGGAAAACTGTTTTTT. This codes for CASSLREGDGKLFF.

About this clonotype: This beta chain lies outside the target of a library built for alpha chains; its clone size means little. The rearrangement uses TRBV10-3 and TRBJ2-7, with 9 bases aligning to TRBD1. In germline, CDR1 is ENHRY, CDR2 SYGVKD. V was clipped by 3 bases and J by 3 bases; unmatched bases: 6. The CDR3 is made up of 15 amino acids. CDR3 DNA: TGTGCCATCAGTGATACCGGGACAGGGAGCTACGAGCAGTACTTC. It is translated as CAISDTGTGSYEQYF.

This clonotype is medium-sized by share. The library was built for alpha chains, so this beta chain is an off-target read and its size means little. The chain has TRBV20-1 and TRBJ1-1; no reliable D call. Trimming left V 4 bases short and J 6 bases short, with 6 bases between. In germline, CDR1 is DFQATT, CDR2 SNEGSKA (reference sequence). The CDR3 loop spans 10 amino acids. The CDR3 nucleotides are TGCAGTGCTAAAAGAGCTGAAGCTTTCTTT. Amino acids: CSAKRAEAFF.

Judged by abundance, this clonotype is medium-sized. This beta chain is a stray read from a library made for alpha chains; its abundance is not meaningful. The CDR3: CASSYAWRGMDTGELFF. In nucleotides, the CDR3 is TGTGCCAGCAGTTACGCATGGAGGGGAATGGACACCGGGGAGCTGTTTTTT. The chain employs TRBV6-2 or TRBV6-3 and TRBJ2-2; TRBD2 might be the D (6 bases). This CDR3 spans 17 amino acids. Germline CDR1 and CDR2: MNHEY and SVGEGT. V dropped 2 bases and J dropped 3 bases, with 16 bases sitting between them.